A selection of T cell receptor beta chains follows, all from one sample in a study of blood T cell repertoires in COVID-19. Sequenced by immunoSEQ multiplex PCR; TCRdb stores in-frame clones only, minus some. Seen here are 310,000 or so clones, 75% to 90% observed once, and the top ten hold approximately 9.4%. The specimen was PBMCs or T cells enriched from blood (not recorded which). All receptors come from a woman in her thirties or forties who had recovered from COVID-19. Each CDR3 is given with its conserved first and last residue. Each record gives: clone size, V gene, D gene, J gene, CDR3 protein, CDR3 DNA. A D gene is named only where the DNA matches it firmly. Rows give clone size only sometimes, using once, few, many, or a class for an expanded clone.

>-|TRBV11-2|-|TRBJ1-5
CASSLADRAGRNQPQHF
TGTGCCAGCAGCTTAGCGGACAGAGCCGGGCGCAATCAGCCCCAGCATTTT
>-|TRBV30|TRBD2|TRBJ2-3
CAWSSGLAVTDTQYF
TGTGCCTGGAGTTCAGGACTAGCGGTCACAGATACGCAGTATTTT
>-|TRBV5-1|-|TRBJ2-7
CASSLMQTYEQYF
TGCGCCAGCAGCTTGATGCAGACCTACGAGCAGTACTTC
>-|TRBV3-1/TRBV3-2|TRBD1|TRBJ2-1
CASSPGTGAYNEQFF
TGTGCCAGCAGCCCCGGGACAGGGGCCTACAATGAGCAGTTCTTC
>-|TRBV5-1|-|TRBJ2-7
CASSLDESRGGEQYF
TGCGCCAGCAGCTTGGACGAGAGCAGAGGCGGGGAGCAGTACTTC
>-|TRBV19|TRBD1|TRBJ1-2
CASNRQGYGYTF
TGTGCCAGTAACCGACAGGGTTACGGCTACACCTTC
>once|TRBV6-5|TRBD2|TRBJ2-1
CATLGTGRALNEQFF
TGTGCCACCCTGGGGACCGGGAGGGCCCTCAATGAGCAGTTCTTC
>-|TRBV10-3|-|TRBJ2-3
CAISDEATQYF
TGTGCCATCAGTGATGAAGCGACGCAGTATTTT
>-|TRBV3-1/TRBV3-2|TRBD2|TRBJ2-1
CASSPPSGGSNEQFF
TGTGCCAGCAGCCCTCCTAGCGGGGGCTCCAATGAGCAGTTCTTC
>-|TRBV2|-|TRBJ1-1
CASRTTVNTEAFF
TGTGCCAGCAGAACGACAGTGAACACTGAAGCTTTCTTT
>-|TRBV7-2|TRBD1|TRBJ1-5
CASSLWTGGDQPQHF
TGTGCCAGCAGCTTATGGACAGGGGGCGATCAGCCCCAGCATTTT
>-|TRBV13|-|TRBJ2-1
CASSRPEDYNEQFF
TGTGCCAGCAGCCGCCCGGAGGACTACAATGAGCAGTTCTTC
>-|TRBV6-5|TRBD1|TRBJ1-1
CASSYLDRGHLEAFF
TGTGCCAGCAGTTACTTGGACAGGGGCCACCTTGAAGCTTTCTTT
>-|TRBV9|TRBD1|TRBJ1-5
CADRVNSSQPQHF
TGTGCGGACAGGGTGAATTCCTCTCAGCCCCAGCATTTT
>-|TRBV6-2/TRBV6-3|-|TRBJ1-4
CASSYGGIEGKLFF
TGTGCCAGCAGTTACGGGGGGATTGAAGGAAAACTGTTTTTT
>once|TRBV9|-|TRBJ2-7
CASSPHGYEQYF
TGTGCCAGCAGCCCTCACGGGTACGAGCAGTACTTC
>-|TRBV4-3|-|TRBJ2-1
CASSQDAGTYNEQFF
TGCGCCAGCAGCCAAGACGCAGGGACCTACAATGAGCAGTTCTTC
>-|TRBV23-1|-|TRBJ2-5
CASNLETQYF
TGCGCCAGCAACTTAGAGACCCAGTACTTC
>-|TRBV4-3|-|TRBJ1-2
CASSPSAGVNYGYTF
TGCGCCAGCAGCCCCTCGGCAGGGGTCAACTATGGCTACACCTTC
>-|TRBV7-2|TRBD2|TRBJ2-2
CASSLWLAGGELFF
TGTGCCAGCAGCTTATGGCTAGCGGGCGGGGAGCTGTTTTTT
>-|TRBV19|TRBD1|TRBJ2-5
CASSIDLWTGTWETQYF
TGTGCCAGTAGTATAGATCTATGGACAGGGACGTGGGAGACCCAGTACTTC
>-|TRBV18|-|TRBJ1-1
CASSPSGARTEAFF
TGTGCCAGCTCACCAAGCGGGGCGCGCACTGAAGCTTTCTTT
>-|TRBV29-1|-|TRBJ1-1
CSVDLGVNTEAFF
TGCAGCGTTGATCTAGGAGTGAACACTGAAGCTTTCTTT
>-|TRBV2|TRBD1|TRBJ2-1
CASSGTGERNEQFF
TGTGCCAGCAGTGGGACAGGGGAGAGAAATGAGCAGTTCTTC
>-|TRBV2|-|TRBJ1-1
CASGQFMNTEAFF
TGTGCCAGCGGACAGTTCATGAACACTGAAGCTTTCTTT
>-|TRBV27|-|TRBJ2-7
CASSTSYEQYF
TGTGCCAGCAGTACATCCTACGAGCAGTACTTC
>-|TRBV20-1|TRBD2|TRBJ2-1
CSACGGTSGGAPHNEQFF
TGCAGTGCTTGTGGGGGGACTAGCGGGGGGGCCCCCCACAATGAGCAGTTCTTC
>-|TRBV7-3|TRBD2|TRBJ2-1
CASSFGSGGAIEQFF
TGTGCCAGCAGCTTTGGTAGCGGGGGGGCCATTGAGCAGTTCTTC
>-|TRBV18|TRBD1|TRBJ1-4
CASSPDRERREKLFF
TGTGCCAGCTCACCAGACAGGGAAAGACGTGAAAAACTGTTTTTT
>-|TRBV7-2|TRBD1|TRBJ1-5
CASRSGTGNQPQHF
TGTGCCAGCAGATCCGGGACAGGAAATCAGCCCCAGCATTTT
>-|TRBV6-5|-|TRBJ1-5
CASDPGLSNQPQHF
TGTGCCAGCGATCCTGGACTGAGCAATCAGCCCCAGCATTTT
>-|TRBV28|TRBD1|TRBJ1-5
CASSLVTTGGNQPQHF
TGTGCCAGCAGCTTAGTTACGACAGGGGGCAATCAGCCCCAGCATTTT
>-|TRBV7-3|-|TRBJ2-3
CASSPLASTDTQYF
TGTGCCAGCAGCCCCCTAGCGAGCACAGATACGCAGTATTTT
>-|TRBV4-3|TRBD1|TRBJ1-1
CASSQLGQGRENTEAFF
TGCGCCAGCAGCCAATTAGGACAGGGAAGGGAGAACACTGAAGCTTTCTTT
>-|TRBV28|TRBD2|TRBJ2-1
CASSPPIAGSSYNEQFF
TGTGCCAGCAGTCCCCCTATAGCGGGGAGCTCCTACAATGAGCAGTTCTTC
>-|TRBV12-3/TRBV12-4|TRBD1|TRBJ1-5
CASSGQGNQPQHF
TGTGCCAGCAGTGGACAGGGGAATCAGCCCCAGCATTTT
>few|TRBV4-3|-|TRBJ2-7
CASSQDKGVAYEQYF
TGCGCCAGCAGCCAAGATAAAGGGGTCGCCTACGAGCAGTACTTC
>-|TRBV24-1|TRBD1|TRBJ2-1
CATSDPRTGVSMNQFF
TGTGCCACCAGTGATCCAAGGACAGGCGTCTCGATGAATCAGTTCTTC
>-|TRBV4-2|-|TRBJ2-7
CASSQDNRDSPYEQYF
TGTGCCAGCAGCCAAGATAACCGAGACAGCCCCTACGAGCAGTACTTC
>-|TRBV19|TRBD2|TRBJ2-2
CASRPRGLAGDAGGTGELFF
TGTGCCAGTAGACCTAGAGGACTAGCGGGGGACGCCGGTGGCACCGGGGAGCTGTTTTTT
>-|TRBV19|-|TRBJ2-1
CASSILGERFF
TGTGCCAGTAGTATACTTGGGGAGAGGTTCTTC
>-|TRBV3-1/TRBV3-2|TRBD1|TRBJ1-5
CASSRRTGWNQPQHF
TGTGCCAGCAGCCGTCGGACAGGCTGGAATCAGCCCCAGCATTTT
>-|TRBV19|TRBD1|TRBJ1-2
CASSISTGAYGYTF
TGTGCCAGTAGTATATCGACAGGGGCCTATGGCTACACCTTC
>-|TRBV11-2|-|TRBJ1-5
CASSLVAGWDQPQHF
TGTGCCAGCAGCTTAGTTGCAGGGTGGGATCAGCCCCAGCATTTT
>-|TRBV10-2|-|TRBJ2-1
CASSAGIYNEQFF
TGCGCCAGCAGCGCAGGTATCTACAATGAGCAGTTCTTC
>-|TRBV3-1/TRBV3-2|TRBD1|TRBJ1-4
CASSPQGTVPNEKLFF
TGTGCCAGCAGCCCCCAGGGGACAGTTCCGAATGAAAAACTGTTTTTT
>-|TRBV2|TRBD1|TRBJ1-5
CASSSGQGNQPQHF
TGTGCCAGCAGTTCAGGACAGGGAAATCAGCCCCAGCATTTT
>-|TRBV30|-|TRBJ1-2
CAHRVTGTNYGYTF
TGTGCCCATAGGGTTACAGGGACTAACTATGGCTACACCTTC
>-|TRBV10-3|-|TRBJ1-5
CAISDHQGAGSNQPQHF
TGTGCCATCAGTGACCACCAAGGGGCAGGGAGCAATCAGCCCCAGCATTTT
>-|TRBV13|-|TRBJ1-3
CASSPPGNTIYF
TGTGCCAGCAGCCCTCCCGGAAACACCATATATTTT
>once|TRBV5-1|TRBD2|TRBJ2-7
CASSLELAASSYEQYF
TGCGCCAGCAGCTTGGAGCTAGCGGCTTCCTCCTACGAGCAGTACTTC
>-|TRBV9|TRBD1|TRBJ2-2
CASSPLGTGIGELFF
TGTGCCAGCAGCCCTCTGGGGACAGGGATCGGGGAGCTGTTTTTT
>-|TRBV29-1|-|TRBJ2-1
CSVALGTGKFF
-
>-|TRBV10-2|TRBD1|TRBJ1-6
CASSTGQYSPLHF
TGCGCCAGCTCCACGGGACAGTATTCACCCCTCCACTTT
>-|TRBV7-2|-|TRBJ1-1
CASSLAPGGTEAFF
TGTGCCAGCAGCTTAGCCCCCGGCGGCACTGAAGCTTTCTTT
>-|TRBV27|TRBD1|TRBJ1-2
CASSPSIQGAKGYTF
TGTGCCAGCAGCCCATCGATTCAGGGGGCTAAAGGCTACACCTTC
>-|TRBV7-2|-|TRBJ2-3
CASTPNPIVVDTQYF
TGTGCCAGCACCCCGAATCCGATAGTGGTAGATACGCAGTATTTT
>-|TRBV3-1/TRBV3-2|-|TRBJ1-5
CASSQFGEPQHF
TGTGCCAGCAGCCAATTCGGAGAGCCCCAGCATTTT
>once|TRBV6-1|-|TRBJ1-5
CASSEQGFNQPQHF
TGTGCCAGCAGTGAACAGGGATTCAATCAGCCCCAGCATTTT